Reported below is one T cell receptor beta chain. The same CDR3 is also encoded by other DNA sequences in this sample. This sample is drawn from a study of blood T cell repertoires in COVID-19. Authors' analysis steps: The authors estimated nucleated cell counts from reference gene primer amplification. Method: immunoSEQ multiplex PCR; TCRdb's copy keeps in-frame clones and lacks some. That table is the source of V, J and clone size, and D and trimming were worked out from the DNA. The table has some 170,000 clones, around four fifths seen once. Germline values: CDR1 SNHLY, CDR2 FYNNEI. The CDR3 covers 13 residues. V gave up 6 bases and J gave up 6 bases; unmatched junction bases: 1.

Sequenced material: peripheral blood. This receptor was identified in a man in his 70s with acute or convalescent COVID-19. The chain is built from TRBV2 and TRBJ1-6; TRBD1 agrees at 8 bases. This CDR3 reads CASSGQGNSPLHF. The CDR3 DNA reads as TGTGCCAGCAGCGGACAGGGTAATTCACCCCTCCACTTT.